What follows is one T cell receptor beta chain and its context. The antigen remains undetermined. The data were taken from a study of PD-L1 blockade in urothelial cancer. General observations from the study: Durable-benefit patients showed greater tumor-associated blood clone expansion at 3 weeks.

Deletions cut 1 base from V and 0 bases from J, with 7 bases between. The germline V gene has CDR1 MGHDK and CDR2 SYGVNS. CDR3 length: 15 amino acids. Clones were read by immunoSEQ multiplex PCR, and TCRdb kept only the in-frame ones, dropping some. There are approximately 32,000 clones in the sample; about 80% occur only once, and about 3.5% lies in the top ten. This TCR derives from a man aged 65 to 79 with urothelial cancer. This specimen was PBMCs, taken around atezolizumab (anti-PD-L1) treatment. V usage is TRBV25-1 and J usage is TRBJ2-1, with D unresolved. CDR3 protein: CASSELGSSYNEQFF. DNA of the CDR3: TGTGCCAGCAGTGAATTGGGCAGCTCCTACAATGAGCAGTTCTTC.